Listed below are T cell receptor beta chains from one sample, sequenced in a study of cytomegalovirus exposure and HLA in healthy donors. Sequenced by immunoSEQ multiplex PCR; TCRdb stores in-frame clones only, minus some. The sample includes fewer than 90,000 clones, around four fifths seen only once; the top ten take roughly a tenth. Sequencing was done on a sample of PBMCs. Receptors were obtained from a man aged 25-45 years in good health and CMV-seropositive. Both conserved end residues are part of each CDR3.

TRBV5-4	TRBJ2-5	CASSLGRSGFGDQETQYF
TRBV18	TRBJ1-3	CASSRDRAGNTIYF
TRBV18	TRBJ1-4	CASSPTHLTGFEEKLFF
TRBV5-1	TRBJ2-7	CASSLGSGGDEQYF
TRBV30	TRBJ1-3	CAWTTASGNTIYF
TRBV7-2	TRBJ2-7	CASSQNPQGSEQYF
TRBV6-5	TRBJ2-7	CASSYEESYYEQYF
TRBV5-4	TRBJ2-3	CASSLASSGTGSPDTQYF
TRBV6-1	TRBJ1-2	CASSEPLQGKYGYTF
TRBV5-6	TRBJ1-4	CASRGAAEKLFF
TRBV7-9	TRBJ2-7	CASTREKTYEQYF
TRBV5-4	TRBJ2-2	CASSVKVGARAGELFF
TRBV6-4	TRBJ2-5	CASSDRGRETQYF
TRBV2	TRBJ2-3	CASRDRGTGEDTQYF
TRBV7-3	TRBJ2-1	CASSFTGREQFF
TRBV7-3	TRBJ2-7	CASSLRGPVSGEQYF
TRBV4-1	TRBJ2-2	CASSQQPGLNTGELFF
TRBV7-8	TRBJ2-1	CASSLTGGVYNEQFF
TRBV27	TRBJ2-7	CASRKTGSPYEQYF
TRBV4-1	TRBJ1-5	CASGSAGGEGSNQPQHF
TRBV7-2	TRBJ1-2	CASSHSIGTGGNYGYTF
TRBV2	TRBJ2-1	CASSDTLAGGLEQFF
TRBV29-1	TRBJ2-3	CSVEVSGGASTQYF